The source of this T cell receptor (beta chain) is a study of T cells in Graves' hyperthyroidism and ophthalmopathy (dated 2019 in TCRdb). As for the study more broadly: Peripheral blood was sampled at the time of initial diagnosis, prior to any treatment. TCR V-J signatures able to tell the groups apart were searched for in a discovery cohort of approximately 95 patients, of whom more than 40 had Graves' ophthalmopathy and around 57 had stable Graves' hyperthyroidism. An independent validation cohort of under 20 hyperthyroidism patients and about 15 patients who later progressed to ophthalmopathy tested prospective prediction of ophthalmopathy. The 75 to 100 discovery patients were randomly divided into training and test sets at a 7:3 ratio. In addition, the study compared T-cell repertoires in thyroid tissue and in blood from roughly six Graves' hyperthyroidism patients. After blood sampling, hyperthyroidism patients were treated with methimazole at a starting dose of 30 mg daily, and ophthalmopathy patients were treated with high-dose intravenous methylprednisolone. According to the paper, TCR Vbeta CDR3 sequencing was carried out on approximately 140 peripheral blood samples, which came from over 40 ophthalmopathy, 70 to 80 hyperthyroidism and approximately 17 progressor patients. Paper-wide results and their limitations: Sample size was not statistically predetermined, and blinding of investigators to group allocation was not performed. Most expanded thyroid clonotypes (frequency above 0.001) were also detected in blood, a finding suggesting that blood repertoires may reflect thyroid immune responses. A 13 V-J signature model separated ophthalmopathy from stable hyperthyroidism, with approximately 86% sensitivity and about 81% specificity in cross-validation and 80%/75% in testing. In validation, progression to ophthalmopathy was predicted by the model with 70.59% sensitivity and under 85% specificity, a median of approximately 6.5 months before onset.

A patient counted as having stable Graves' hyperthyroidism if no progression to ophthalmopathy occurred over 18 months of follow-up. Hyperthyroidism patients were newly diagnosed, with disease duration under 2 months, and aged 18 to 65 years. The study excluded patients with uncontrolled infections, other autoimmune diseases, pregnancy or lactation. Clinical symptoms, serum thyroxine and TRAb, thyroid ultrasound, and orbital computed tomography formed the basis for the diagnoses. Ficoll-Paque density gradient centrifugation was used to isolate PBMCs from under 11 ml of fresh peripheral blood. Total RNA was extracted using Trizol reagent, and RNA quality was assessed on an Agilent 2100 Bioanalyzer. Taken from the germline V gene, the CDR1 and CDR2 loops are SNHLY and FYNNEI. Counted from cysteine to phenylalanine, this CDR3 has 15 amino acids. The entry retains the CDR3 DNA only, 45 bases that are in frame from base 1. Relative to germline, V is missing 6 bases and J is missing 9 bases, with 14 bases of the junction outside any gene match.

Notes on this clonotype: Its cognate antigen has yet to be identified. It has no much larger one-base neighbor in the sample; base qualities were not kept.

TCR beta CDR3 regions were amplified from RNA transcripts. A first-round RT-PCR of the TCR CDR3 used the HTBI primer set with the Qiagen OneStep RT-PCR kit. Libraries were constructed in a second round of multiplex PCR, after which size selection and purification were performed. Libraries were sequenced paired-end with 100 bp reads on an Illumina HiSeq2000. As for the authors' bioinformatics: SOAPnuke was used to process the raw data, removing reads that contained adapters or uncalled bases, had a mean Phred below 15, or lacked an exact match to the constant primer or identifier. COPE v1.2.5 was used to merge the high-quality paired reads, and each unique nucleotide sequence was defined as a clonotype. Clonotypes were aligned to IMGT TRBV, TRBD and TRBJ reference segments using MiTCR v1.1. The analysis was restricted to V-J combinations with a frequency above 0.0001, which together covered just over 99% of the repertoires. The TCS score was defined as F50 (clonal expansion) divided by E x V (chaos), with BLOSUM62-based TCRdist calculated between CDR3 peptides within each V-J. Welch's t-statistics and random forest reduced around 520 V-J features to roughly 13, which were used in a naive Bayes classifier (R e1071). Using fastp at Q25 and MiXCR, TCRdb reprocessed the public reads and kept productive beta chains. Every entry covers one CDR3 protein and lists the most common genes and DNA from its rows. The V and J calls, along with clone size, are taken from TCRdb and not from the paper's own processing. The sample records approximately 640,000 distinct CDR3 sequences, roughly 17% of which are singletons. Around 15% of the sample belongs to the ten largest clones.

The sequence links TRBV2 to TRBJ2-1; TRBD1 agrees with 7 junctional bases. Sequenced sample: blood. The sequence came from a man aged 50 to 59 with Graves' hyperthyroidism. CDR3 protein: CASRPGTEDFGEQFF. The DNA is TGTGCCAGCAGGCCCGGGACAGAGGATTTTGGTGAGCAGTTCTTC.